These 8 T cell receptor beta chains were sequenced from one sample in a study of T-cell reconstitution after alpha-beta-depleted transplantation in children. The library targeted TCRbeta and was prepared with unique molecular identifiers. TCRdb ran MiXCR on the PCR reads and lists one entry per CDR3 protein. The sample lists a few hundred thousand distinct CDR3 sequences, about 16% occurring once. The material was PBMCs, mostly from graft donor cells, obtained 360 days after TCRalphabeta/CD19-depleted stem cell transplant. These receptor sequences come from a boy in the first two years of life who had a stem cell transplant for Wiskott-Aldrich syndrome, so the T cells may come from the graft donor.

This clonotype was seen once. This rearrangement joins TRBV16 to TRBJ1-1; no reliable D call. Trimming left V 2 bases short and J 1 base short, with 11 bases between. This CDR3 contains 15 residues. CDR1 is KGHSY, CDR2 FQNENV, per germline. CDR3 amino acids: CASSQSFATNTEAFF. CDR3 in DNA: TGTGCCAGCAGCCAAAGTTTTGCAACGAACACTGAAGCTTTCTTT. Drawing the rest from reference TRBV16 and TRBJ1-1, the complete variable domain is GEEVAQTPKHLVRGEGQKAKLYCAPIKGHSYVFWYQQVLKNEFKFLISFQNENVFDETGMPKERFSAKCLPNSPCSLEIQATKLEDSAVYFCASSQSFATNTEAFFGQGTRLTVV.

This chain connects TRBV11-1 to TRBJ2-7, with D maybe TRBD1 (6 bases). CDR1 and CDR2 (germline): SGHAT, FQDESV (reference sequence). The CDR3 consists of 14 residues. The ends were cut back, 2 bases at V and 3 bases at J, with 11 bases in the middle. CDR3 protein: CASSLTTGLYEQYF. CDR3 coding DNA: TGTGCCAGCAGCTTAACAACAGGGCTCTACGAGCAGTACTTC.

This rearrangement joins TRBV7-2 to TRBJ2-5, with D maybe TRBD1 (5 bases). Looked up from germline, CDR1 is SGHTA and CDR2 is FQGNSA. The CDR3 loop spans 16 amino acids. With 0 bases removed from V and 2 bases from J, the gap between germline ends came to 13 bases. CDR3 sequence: CASSLAGRVGQETQYF. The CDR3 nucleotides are TGTGCCAGCAGCTTAGCGGGCAGGGTGGGGCAAGAGACCCAGTACTTC.

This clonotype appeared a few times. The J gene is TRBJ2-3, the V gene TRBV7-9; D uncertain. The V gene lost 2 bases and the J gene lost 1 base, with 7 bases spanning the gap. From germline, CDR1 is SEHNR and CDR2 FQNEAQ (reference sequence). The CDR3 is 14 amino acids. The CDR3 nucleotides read TGTGCCAGCAGCTTAAGTCAGGGCACAGATACGCAGTATTTT. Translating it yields CASSLSQGTDTQYF.

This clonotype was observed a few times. CDR3 sequence reads: CASTPTGRRYEQYF. The CDR3 DNA follows: TGTGCCAGCACCCCAACAGGGCGGCGATACGAGCAGTACTTC. The rearrangement uses TRBV12-3 or TRBV12-4 and TRBJ2-7, with a weak D call TRBD1 (6 bases). The V end was cut by 7 bases, the J end by 4 bases, with 17 bases between. The CDR3 runs 14 residues.

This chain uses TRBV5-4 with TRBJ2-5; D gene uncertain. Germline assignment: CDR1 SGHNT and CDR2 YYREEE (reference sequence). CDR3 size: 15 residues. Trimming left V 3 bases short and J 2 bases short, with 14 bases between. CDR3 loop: CASSSPRVGQETQYF. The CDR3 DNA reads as TGTGCCAGCAGCTCTCCTAGGGTCGGGCAAGAGACCCAGTACTTC.

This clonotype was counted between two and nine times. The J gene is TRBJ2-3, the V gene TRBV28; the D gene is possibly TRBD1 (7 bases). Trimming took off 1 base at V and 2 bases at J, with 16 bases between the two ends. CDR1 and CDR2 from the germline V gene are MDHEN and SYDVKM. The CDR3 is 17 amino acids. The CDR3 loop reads CASSLLPQGGNTDTQYF. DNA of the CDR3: TGTGCCAGCAGTTTATTACCCCAGGGGGGAAACACAGATACGCAGTATTTT.

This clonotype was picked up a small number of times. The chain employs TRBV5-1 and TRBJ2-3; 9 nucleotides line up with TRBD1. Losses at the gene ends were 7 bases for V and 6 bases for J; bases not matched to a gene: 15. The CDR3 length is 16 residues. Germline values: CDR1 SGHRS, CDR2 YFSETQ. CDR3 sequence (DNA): TGCGCCAGCTTGAATATACCGGGACAGGGTGGCGATACGCAGTATTTT. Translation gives CASLNIPGQGGDTQYF.